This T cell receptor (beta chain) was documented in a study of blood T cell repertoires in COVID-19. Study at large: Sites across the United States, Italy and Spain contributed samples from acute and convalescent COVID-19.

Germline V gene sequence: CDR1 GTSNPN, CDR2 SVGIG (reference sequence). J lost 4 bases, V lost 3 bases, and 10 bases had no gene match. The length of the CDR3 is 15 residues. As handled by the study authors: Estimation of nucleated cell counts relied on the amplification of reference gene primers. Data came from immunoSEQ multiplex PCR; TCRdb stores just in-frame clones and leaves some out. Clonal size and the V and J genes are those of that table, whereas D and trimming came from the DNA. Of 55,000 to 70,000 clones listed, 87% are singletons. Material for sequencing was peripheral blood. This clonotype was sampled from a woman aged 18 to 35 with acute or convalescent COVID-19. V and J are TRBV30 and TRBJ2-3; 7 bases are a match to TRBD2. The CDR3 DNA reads TGTGCCTGGAGATCGCTGGCGGGAGTGGCAGATACGCAGTATTTT. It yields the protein CAWRSLAGVADTQYF.